The T cell receptor (beta chain) under discussion was sequenced for a study of cytomegalovirus exposure and HLA in healthy donors. 60 Vbeta and 13 Jbeta primers were used in PCR. TCRdb keeps only in-frame clones here, not all; method: immunoSEQ multiplex PCR. Among about 91,000 clones listed, approximately 69% were seen once. Sequenced: PBMCs. This TCR came from a female donor in good health and CMV-seronegative.

The DNA of the CDR3 is TGTGCCAGCAGCCGGACAGGGAACTATGGCTACACCTTC. Protein sequence: CASSRTGNYGYTF. The J gene is TRBJ1-2, the V gene TRBV5-4, with 8 bases that match TRBD1. Unmatched junction bases numbered 1, after V lost 4 bases and J lost 2 bases. This CDR3 comprises 13 residues. Germline CDR1 reads SGHNT; CDR2 reads YYREEE (reference sequence).